These T cell receptor beta chains were read from a single sample in a study of control samples from healthy donors and cancer patients. TCRdb's copy holds only in-frame clones and misses some; the assay was immunoSEQ multiplex PCR. Of about 410,000 clones in the sample, approximately 92% are singletons; the top ten hold roughly 6.4%. The source material was PBMCs. The source of these receptors is a man aged 35-49 years with head and neck cancer. CDR3s include the opening cysteine and the closing phenylalanine or tryptophan. The D gene is left open where the match is weak. Clone size is stated in some rows and not others, as once, few, many or a class when expanded.

.	.	TRBJ2-5	TRBV18	CASSPGGETQYF	TGTGCCAGCTCACCTGGCGGAGAGACCCAGTACTTC
.	.	TRBJ1-5	TRBV5-1	CASSLVAPGQPQHF	TGCGCCAGCAGCTTGGTCGCCCCAGGGCAGCCCCAGCATTTT
.	.	TRBJ2-7	TRBV5-1	CASSISGREDEQYF	TGCGCCAGCAGCATTTCGGGACGAGAGGACGAGCAGTACTTC
.	.	TRBJ1-2	TRBV7-8	CASSLSQGGGYTF	TGTGCCAGCAGCTTAAGTCAGGGAGGTGGCTACACCTTC
.	.	TRBJ2-1	TRBV6-5	CATGRGGGEQFF	TGTGCGACCGGCAGGGGGGGAGGTGAGCAGTTCTTC
.	once	TRBJ1-1	TRBV10-3	CAMGPQVTEAFF	TGTGCCATGGGACCCCAGGTCACTGAAGCTTTCTTT
.	.	TRBJ1-1	TRBV7-2	CASSLERGTEAFF	TGTGCCAGCAGCTTAGAACGTGGCACTGAAGCTTTCTTT
TRBD2	.	TRBJ2-7	TRBV6-5	CASSYAGTTEQYF	TGTGCCAGCAGTTACGCCGGGACTACTGAGCAGTACTTC
TRBD1	.	TRBJ2-2	TRBV5-5	CASSQHHRTGVTGELFF	TGTGCCAGCAGCCAACATCATAGGACAGGGGTCACCGGGGAGCTGTTTTTT
TRBD1	.	TRBJ1-1	TRBV29-1	CSVTTGRTEAFF	TGCAGCGTGACGACAGGGAGGACTGAAGCTTTCTTT
.	few	TRBJ1-2	TRBV5-1	CASSLAGDYGYTF	TGCGCCAGCAGCTTGGCTGGGGACTATGGCTACACCTTC
.	.	TRBJ1-1	TRBV7-3	CASSLQGGTEAFF	TGTGCCAGCAGCTTACAGGGTGGCACTGAAGCTTTCTTT
.	.	TRBJ2-5	TRBV4-1	CASSQASGGWQETQYF	TGCGCCAGCAGCCAAGCCTCGGGGGGCTGGCAAGAGACCCAGTACTTC
TRBD2	medium-sized	TRBJ2-7	TRBV5-6	CASSLRGIAGDSYEQYF	TGTGCCAGCAGCTTACGAGGGATAGCGGGGGACTCCTACGAGCAGTACTTC
.	.	TRBJ2-1	TRBV2	CASSDPISSYNEQFF	TGTGCCAGCAGTGACCCTATCAGCTCCTACAATGAGCAGTTCTTC
TRBD2	.	TRBJ2-3	TRBV6-4	CASSDSSGGATDTQYF	TGTGCCAGCAGTGACTCTAGCGGGGGGGCCACAGATACGCAGTATTTT
TRBD2	.	TRBJ2-1	TRBV5-1	CASSLGSGVSSYNEQFF	TGCGCCAGCAGCTTGGGTAGCGGGGTTAGCTCCTACAATGAGCAGTTCTTC
.	.	TRBJ1-1	TRBV5-6	CASSRNQWRVISETEAFF	TGTGCCAGCAGCCGAAACCAATGGAGGGTCATTTCGGAAACTGAAGCTTTCTTT
TRBD1	.	TRBJ1-4	TRBV10-1	CASSPGTGPEKLFF	TGCGCCAGCAGCCCCGGGACAGGACCCGAAAAACTGTTTTTT
.	once	TRBJ1-1	TRBV12-5	CASGLIFQATITEAFF	TGTGCTAGTGGTTTGATCTTCCAGGCGACTATAACTGAAGCTTTCTTT
TRBD1	.	TRBJ2-1	TRBV28	CASRPGQGGYNEQFF	TGTGCCAGCAGACCTGGACAGGGAGGATACAATGAGCAGTTCTTC
TRBD1	.	TRBJ1-1	TRBV4-2	CASSQDGAGQGSKAFF	TGTGCCAGCAGCCAAGATGGAGCGGGACAGGGTTCGAAAGCTTTCTTT
.	once	TRBJ2-7	TRBV27	CASTLRLGKRSYEQYF	TGTGCCAGCACCTTGAGGTTGGGGAAGCGCTCCTACGAGCAGTACTTC
.	.	TRBJ2-1	TRBV19	CASSILGGVDEQFF	TGTGCCAGTAGTATACTCGGAGGGGTCGATGAGCAGTTCTTC
TRBD1	.	TRBJ1-4	TRBV11-2	CASTLWTGDEKLFF	TGTGCCAGCACCCTGTGGACAGGGGATGAAAAACTGTTTTTT
TRBD1	.	TRBJ1-2	TRBV28	CASVTGTEHYGYTF	TGTGCCAGCGTCACTGGGACAGAACACTATGGCTACACCTTC
.	.	TRBJ2-2	TRBV5-1	CASSLSGSNTGELFF	TGCGCCAGCAGCCTTAGCGGATCGAACACCGGGGAGCTGTTTTTT